The present TCR beta chain was sequenced within a study of PD-1 blockade in mismatch repair-deficient tumors. The time point is: roughly ten-day in vitro stimulation with candidate neoantigen peptide 5. Trimming took off 8 bases at V and 7 bases at J, with 12 bases between the two ends. Per germline, CDR1 WSHSY and CDR2 SAAADI. The CDR3 contains 11 residues. In the case of this clone: The antigen remains undetermined.

Clones were sequenced by immunoSEQ multiplex PCR, and TCRdb holds only the in-frame ones, with some missing. The data hold some 16,000 clones, with approximately 84% observed a single time. The receptor comes from an adult with mismatch repair-deficient cancer. Here the sequenced sample was cells cultured in vitro, taken from a patient treated with pembrolizumab. The chain couples TRBV10-2 to TRBJ2-7; D call uncertain. CDR3 in amino acids: CASAHSLEQYF. The CDR3 nucleotides read TGCGCCAGCGCCCACTCCCTTGAGCAGTACTTC.